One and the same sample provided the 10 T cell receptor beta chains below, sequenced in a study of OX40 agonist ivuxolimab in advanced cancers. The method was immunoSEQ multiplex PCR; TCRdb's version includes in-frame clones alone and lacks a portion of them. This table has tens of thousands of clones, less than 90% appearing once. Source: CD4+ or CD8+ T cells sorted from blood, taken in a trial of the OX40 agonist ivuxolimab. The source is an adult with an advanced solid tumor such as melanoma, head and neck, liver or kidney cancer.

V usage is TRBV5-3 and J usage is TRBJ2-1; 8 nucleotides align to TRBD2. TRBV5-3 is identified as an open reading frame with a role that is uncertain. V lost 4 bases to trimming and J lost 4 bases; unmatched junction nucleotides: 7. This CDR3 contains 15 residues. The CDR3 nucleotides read TGTGCCAGAAGCCCCGGGGGGGGGCATTACAATGAGCAGTTCTTC. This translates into CARSPGGGHYNEQFF.

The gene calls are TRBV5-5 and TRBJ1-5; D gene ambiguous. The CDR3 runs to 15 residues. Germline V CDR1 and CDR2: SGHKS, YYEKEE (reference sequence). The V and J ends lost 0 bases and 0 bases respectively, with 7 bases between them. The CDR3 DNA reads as TGTGCCAGCAGCTTGGACAGTTTTAGCAATCAGCCCCAGCATTTT. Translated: CASSLDSFSNQPQHF. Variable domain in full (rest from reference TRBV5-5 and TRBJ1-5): DAGVTQSPTHLIKTRGQQVTLRCSPISGHKSVSWYQQVLGQGPQFIFQYYEKEERGRGNFPDRFSARQFPNYSSELNVNALLLGDSALYLCASSLDSFSNQPQHFGDGTRLSIL.

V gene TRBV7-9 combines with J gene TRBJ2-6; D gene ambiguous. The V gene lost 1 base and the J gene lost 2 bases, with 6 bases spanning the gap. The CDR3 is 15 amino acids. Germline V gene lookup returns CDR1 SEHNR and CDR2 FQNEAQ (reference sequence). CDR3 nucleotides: TGTGCCAGCAGCTTAGGCCGAACTGGGGCCAACGTCCTGACTTTC. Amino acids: CASSLGRTGANVLTF.

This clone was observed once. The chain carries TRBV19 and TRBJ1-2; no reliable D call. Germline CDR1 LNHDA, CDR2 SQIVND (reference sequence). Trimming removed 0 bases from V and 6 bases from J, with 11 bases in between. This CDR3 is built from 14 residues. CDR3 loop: CASSIEFTSNGYTF. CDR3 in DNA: TGTGCCAGTAGTATAGAATTTACAAGTAATGGCTACACCTTC. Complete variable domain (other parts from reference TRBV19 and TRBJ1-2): DGGITQSPKYLFRKEGQNVTLSCEQNLNHDAMYWYRQDPGQGLRLIYYSQIVNDFQKGDIAEGYSVSREKKESFPLTVTSAQKNPTAFYLCASSIEFTSNGYTFGSGTRLTVV.

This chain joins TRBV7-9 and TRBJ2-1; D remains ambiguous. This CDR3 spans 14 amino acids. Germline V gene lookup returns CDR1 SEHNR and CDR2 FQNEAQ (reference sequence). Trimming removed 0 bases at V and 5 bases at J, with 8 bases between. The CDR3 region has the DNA TGTGCCAGCAGCTTAGCGGCTAATAACAATGAGCAGTTCTTC. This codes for CASSLAANNNEQFF.

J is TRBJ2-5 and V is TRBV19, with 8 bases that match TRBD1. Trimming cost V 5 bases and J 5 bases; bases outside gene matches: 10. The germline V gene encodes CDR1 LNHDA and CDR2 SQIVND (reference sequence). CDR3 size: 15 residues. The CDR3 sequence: CASSLGQGSSETQYF. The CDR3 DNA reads TGTGCCAGTAGTCTTGGACAGGGCAGCTCGGAGACCCAGTACTTC. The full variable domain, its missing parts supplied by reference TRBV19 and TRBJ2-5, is DGGITQSPKYLFRKEGQNVTLSCEQNLNHDAMYWYRQDPGQGLRLIYYSQIVNDFQKGDIAEGYSVSREKKESFPLTVTSAQKNPTAFYLCASSLGQGSSETQYFGPGTRLLVL.

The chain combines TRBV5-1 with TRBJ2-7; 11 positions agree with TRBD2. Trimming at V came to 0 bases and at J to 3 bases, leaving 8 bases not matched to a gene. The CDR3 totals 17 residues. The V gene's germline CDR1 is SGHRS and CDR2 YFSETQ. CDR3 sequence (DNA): TGCGCCAGCAGCTTGGCCCCTAGCGGGGGGTTTAACTACGAGCAGTACTTC. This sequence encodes CASSLAPSGGFNYEQYF. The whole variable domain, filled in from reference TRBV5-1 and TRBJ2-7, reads KAGVTQTPRYLIKTRGQQVTLSCSPISGHRSVSWYQQTPGQGLQFLFEYFSETQRNKGNFPGRFSGRQFSNSRSEMNVSTLELGDSALYLCASSLAPSGGFNYEQYFGPGTRLTVT.

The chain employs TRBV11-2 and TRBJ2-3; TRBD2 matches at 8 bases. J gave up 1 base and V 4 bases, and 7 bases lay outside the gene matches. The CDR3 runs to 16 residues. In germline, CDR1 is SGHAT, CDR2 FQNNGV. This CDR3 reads CASSSYPGGRTDTQYF. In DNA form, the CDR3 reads TGTGCCAGCAGCTCCTATCCGGGGGGGCGCACAGATACGCAGTATTTT.

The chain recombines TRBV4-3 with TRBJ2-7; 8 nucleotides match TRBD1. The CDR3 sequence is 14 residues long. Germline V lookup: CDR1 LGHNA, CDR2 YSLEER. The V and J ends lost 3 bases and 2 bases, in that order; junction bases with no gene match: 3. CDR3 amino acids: CASSQDRAPYEQYF. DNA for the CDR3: TGCGCCAGCAGCCAGGACAGGGCGCCCTACGAGCAGTACTTC.

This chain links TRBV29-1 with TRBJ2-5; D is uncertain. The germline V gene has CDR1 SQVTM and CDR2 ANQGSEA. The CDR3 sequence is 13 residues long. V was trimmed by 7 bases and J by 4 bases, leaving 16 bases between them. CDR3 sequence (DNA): TGCAGCGCCGTGAAAGGGAACGCAGAGACCCAGTACTTC. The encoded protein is CSAVKGNAETQYF.